The entry that follows covers one TCR beta chain sequence. The data were obtained in a study of blood T cell repertoires in COVID-19. Study-level information: COVID-19 samples from acute and convalescent phases originated in the United States, Italy and Spain. Sources were T cells, B-cell-depleted T cells, or PBMCs; the material itself was cDNA or gDNA.

Original handling: From reference gene primer amplification, estimates of nucleated cell counts were derived. Method: immunoSEQ multiplex PCR; TCRdb's copy keeps in-frame clones and lacks some. From that table come the V and J calls and clone size; the DNA was used to work out D and trimming. The table lists about 160,000 clones, about 89% of them singletons. The length of the CDR3 is 15 residues. CDR1 SGHDT and CDR2 YYEEEE come from the germline V gene. The V and J ends lost 1 base and 6 bases respectively, with 14 bases between them. The sample was peripheral blood. The TCR comes from a man in his 60s with acute or convalescent COVID-19. The chain joins TRBV5-6 to TRBJ1-5, with D hard to call. CDR3 nucleotides: TGTGCCAGCAGCTTGAACGAGGGCCGCTTTCAGCCCCAGCATTTT. Protein: CASSLNEGRFQPQHF.